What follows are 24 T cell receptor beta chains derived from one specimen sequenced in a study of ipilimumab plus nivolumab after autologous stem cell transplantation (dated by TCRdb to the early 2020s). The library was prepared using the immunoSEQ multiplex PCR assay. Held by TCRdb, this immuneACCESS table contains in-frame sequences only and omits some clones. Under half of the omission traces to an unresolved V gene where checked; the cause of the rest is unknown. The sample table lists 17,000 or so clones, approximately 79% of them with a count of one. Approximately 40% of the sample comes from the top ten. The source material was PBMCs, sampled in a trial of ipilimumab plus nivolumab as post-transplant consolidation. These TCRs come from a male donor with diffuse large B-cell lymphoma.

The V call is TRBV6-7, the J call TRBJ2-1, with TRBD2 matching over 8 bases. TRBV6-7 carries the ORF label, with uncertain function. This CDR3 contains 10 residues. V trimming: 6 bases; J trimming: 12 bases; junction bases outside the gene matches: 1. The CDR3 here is CASSGGGQFF. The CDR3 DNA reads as TGTGCCAGCAGCGGGGGGGGGCAGTTCTTC.

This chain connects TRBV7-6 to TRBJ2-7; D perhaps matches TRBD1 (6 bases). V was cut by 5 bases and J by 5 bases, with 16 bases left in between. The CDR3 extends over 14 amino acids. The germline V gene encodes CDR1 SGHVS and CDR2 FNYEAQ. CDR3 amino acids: CASSPQGILHEQYF. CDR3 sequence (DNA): TGTGCCAGCAGCCCTCAGGGGATCCTCCACGAGCAGTACTTC.

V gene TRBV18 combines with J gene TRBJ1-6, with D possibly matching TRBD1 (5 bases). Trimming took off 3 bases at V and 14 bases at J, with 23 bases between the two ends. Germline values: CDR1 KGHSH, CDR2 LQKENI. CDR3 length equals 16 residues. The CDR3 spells CASSPSTARSGSTLHF. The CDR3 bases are TGTGCCAGCTCACCGTCGACAGCCCGTTCTGGAAGTACCCTCCACTTT. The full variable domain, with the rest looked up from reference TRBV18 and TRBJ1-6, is NAGVMQNPRHLVRRRGQEARLRCSPMKGHSHVYWYRQLPEEGLKFMVYLQKENIIDESGMPKERFSAEFPKEGPSILRIQQVVRGDSAAYFCASSPSTARSGSTLHFGNGTRLTVT.

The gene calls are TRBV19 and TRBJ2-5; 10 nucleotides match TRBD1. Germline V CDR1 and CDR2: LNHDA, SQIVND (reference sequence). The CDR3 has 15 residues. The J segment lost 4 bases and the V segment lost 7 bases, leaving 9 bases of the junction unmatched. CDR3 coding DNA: TGTGCCAGTAACGACTTCGGACAGGGGGGAGAGACCCAGTACTTC. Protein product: CASNDFGQGGETQYF.

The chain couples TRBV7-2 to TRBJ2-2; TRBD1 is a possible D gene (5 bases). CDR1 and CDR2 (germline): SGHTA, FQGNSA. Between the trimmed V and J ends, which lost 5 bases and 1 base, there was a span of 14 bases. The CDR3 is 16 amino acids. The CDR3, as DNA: TGTGCCAGCAGCGCTTTAGGGGCGAAGAACACCGGGGAGCTGTTTTTT. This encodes CASSALGAKNTGELFF.

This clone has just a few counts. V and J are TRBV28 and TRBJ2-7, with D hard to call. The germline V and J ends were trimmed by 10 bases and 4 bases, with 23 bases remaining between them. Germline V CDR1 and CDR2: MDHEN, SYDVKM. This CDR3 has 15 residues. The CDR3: CATRKKGSRVYEQYF. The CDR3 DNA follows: TGTGCCACCAGAAAAAAGGGCTCTCGGGTGTACGAGCAGTACTTC.

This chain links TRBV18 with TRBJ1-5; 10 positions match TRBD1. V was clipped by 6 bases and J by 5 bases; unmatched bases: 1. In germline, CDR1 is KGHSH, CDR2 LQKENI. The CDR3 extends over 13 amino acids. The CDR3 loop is CASSTGGDQPQHF. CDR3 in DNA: TGTGCCAGCTCGACAGGGGGCGATCAGCCCCAGCATTTT.

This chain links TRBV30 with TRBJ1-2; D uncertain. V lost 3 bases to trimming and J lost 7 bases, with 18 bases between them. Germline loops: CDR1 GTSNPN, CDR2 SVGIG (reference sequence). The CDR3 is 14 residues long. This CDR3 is CAWSLPPAGSGYTF. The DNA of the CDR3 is TGTGCCTGGAGCCTCCCTCCTGCTGGAAGTGGCTACACCTTC.

CDR3 residues: CASSAQGTGELFF. The DNA of the CDR3 is TGTGCCAGCAGCGCACAGGGGACCGGGGAGCTGTTTTTT. The V call is TRBV5-4, the J call TRBJ2-2; 7 bases fit TRBD1. Germline CDR1 SGHNT, CDR2 YYREEE (reference sequence). J was trimmed by 5 bases and V by 4 bases; bases with no gene match: 2. The CDR3 extends over 13 amino acids.

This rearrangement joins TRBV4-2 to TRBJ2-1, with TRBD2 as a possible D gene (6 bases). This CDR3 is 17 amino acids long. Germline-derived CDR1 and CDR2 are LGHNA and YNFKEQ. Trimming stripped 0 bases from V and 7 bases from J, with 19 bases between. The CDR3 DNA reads TGTGCCAGCAGCCAAGACCATTTATGGGGGGTCGGGAATGAGCAGTTCTTC. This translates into CASSQDHLWGVGNEQFF.

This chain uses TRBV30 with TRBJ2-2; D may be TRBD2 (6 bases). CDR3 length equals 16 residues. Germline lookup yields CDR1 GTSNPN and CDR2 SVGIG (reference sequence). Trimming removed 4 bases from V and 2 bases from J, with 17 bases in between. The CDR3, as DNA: TGTGCCTGGACTATAAGGTGGGGACTTAACACCGGGGAGCTGTTTTTT. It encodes CAWTIRWGLNTGELFF. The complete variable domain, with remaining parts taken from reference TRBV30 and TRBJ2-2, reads SQTIHQWPATLVQPVGSPLSLECTVEGTSNPNLYWYRQAAGRGLQLLFYSVGIGQISSEVPQNLSASRPQDRQFILSSKKLLLSDSGFYLCAWTIRWGLNTGELFFGEGSRLTVL.

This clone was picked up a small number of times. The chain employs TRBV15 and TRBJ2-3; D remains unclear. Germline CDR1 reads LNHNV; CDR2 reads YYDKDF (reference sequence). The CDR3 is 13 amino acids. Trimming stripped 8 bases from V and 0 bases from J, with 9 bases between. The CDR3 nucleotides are TGTGCCACCCTTGGTTCTAGCACAGATACGCAGTATTTT. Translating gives CATLGSSTDTQYF.

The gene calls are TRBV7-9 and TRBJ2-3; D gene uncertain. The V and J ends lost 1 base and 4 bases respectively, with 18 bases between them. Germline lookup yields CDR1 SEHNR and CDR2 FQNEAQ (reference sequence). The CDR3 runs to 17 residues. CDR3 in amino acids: CASSLGTDSVDSDTQYF. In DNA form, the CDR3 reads TGTGCCAGCAGCTTAGGGACCGACTCCGTAGACTCAGATACGCAGTATTTT.

The CDR3 DNA is TGTGCCAGCAGTTTCACGTCCGAAGCTTTCTTT. Translated, it gives CASSFTSEAFF. The chain combines TRBV28 with TRBJ1-1, with D uncertain. Germline V lookup: CDR1 MDHEN, CDR2 SYDVKM. CDR3 length: 11 amino acids. Deletions cut 3 bases from V and 8 bases from J, with 7 bases between.

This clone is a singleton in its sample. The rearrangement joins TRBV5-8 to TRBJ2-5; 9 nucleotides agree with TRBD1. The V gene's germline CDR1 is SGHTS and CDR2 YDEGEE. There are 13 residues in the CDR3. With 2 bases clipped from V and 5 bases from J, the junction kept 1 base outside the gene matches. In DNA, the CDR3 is TGTGCCAGCAGCTTACAGGGGGCGGAGACCCAGTACTTC. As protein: CASSLQGAETQYF. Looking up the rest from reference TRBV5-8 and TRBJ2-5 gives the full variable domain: EAGVTQSPTHLIKTRGQQATLRCSPISGHTSVYWYQQALGLGLQFLLWYDEGEERNRGNFPPRFSGRQFPNYSSELNVNALELEDSALYLCASSLQGAETQYFGPGTRLLVL.

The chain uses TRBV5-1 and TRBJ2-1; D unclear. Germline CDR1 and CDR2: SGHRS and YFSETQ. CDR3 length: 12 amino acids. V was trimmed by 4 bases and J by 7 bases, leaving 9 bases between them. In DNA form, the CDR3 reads TGCGCCAGCAGCCAGGTCTGGAATGAGCAGTTCTTC. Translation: CASSQVWNEQFF.

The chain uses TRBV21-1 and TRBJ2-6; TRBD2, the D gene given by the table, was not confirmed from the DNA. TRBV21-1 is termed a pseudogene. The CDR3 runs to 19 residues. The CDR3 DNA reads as TGTGCCAGCAGCAAAGTGATTAGCGGGAGGTTATCTGGGGCCAACGTCCTGACTTTC. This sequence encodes CASSKVISGRLSGANVLTF.

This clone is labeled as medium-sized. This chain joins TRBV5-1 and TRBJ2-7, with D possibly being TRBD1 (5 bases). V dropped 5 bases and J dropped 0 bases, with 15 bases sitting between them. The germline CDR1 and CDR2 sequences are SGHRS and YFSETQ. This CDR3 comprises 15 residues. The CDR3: CASRIAGYGSYEQYF. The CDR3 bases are TGCGCCAGCAGAATTGCAGGGTATGGCTCCTACGAGCAGTACTTC.

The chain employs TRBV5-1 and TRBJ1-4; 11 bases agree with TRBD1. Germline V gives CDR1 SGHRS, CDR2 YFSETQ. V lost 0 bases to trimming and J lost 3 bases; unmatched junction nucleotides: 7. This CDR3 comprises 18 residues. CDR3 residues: CASSLGGQGARSNEKLFF. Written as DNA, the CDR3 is TGCGCCAGCAGCTTGGGTGGACAGGGGGCGCGATCTAATGAAAAACTGTTTTTT. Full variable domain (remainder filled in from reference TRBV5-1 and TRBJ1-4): KAGVTQTPRYLIKTRGQQVTLSCSPISGHRSVSWYQQTPGQGLQFLFEYFSETQRNKGNFPGRFSGRQFSNSRSEMNVSTLELGDSALYLCASSLGGQGARSNEKLFFGSGTQLSVL.

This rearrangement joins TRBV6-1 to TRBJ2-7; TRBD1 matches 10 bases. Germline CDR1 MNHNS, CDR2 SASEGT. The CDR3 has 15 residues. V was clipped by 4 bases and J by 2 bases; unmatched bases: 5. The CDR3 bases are TGTGCCAGCAGTGTTAGGGGACAGGGGCCCTACGAGCAGTACTTC. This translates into CASSVRGQGPYEQYF.

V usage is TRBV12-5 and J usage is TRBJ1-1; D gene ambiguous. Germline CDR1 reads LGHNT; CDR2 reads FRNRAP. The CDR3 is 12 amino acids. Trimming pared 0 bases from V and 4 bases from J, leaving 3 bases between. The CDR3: CASGLVGTEAFF. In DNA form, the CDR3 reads TGTGCTAGTGGTTTGGTAGGCACTGAAGCTTTCTTT.

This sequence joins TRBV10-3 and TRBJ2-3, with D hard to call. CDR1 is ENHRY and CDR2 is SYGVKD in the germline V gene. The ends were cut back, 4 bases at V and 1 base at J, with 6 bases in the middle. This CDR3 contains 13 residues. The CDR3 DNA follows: TGTGCCATCAGTGCTCCGGGCACAGATACGCAGTATTTT. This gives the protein CAISAPGTDTQYF.

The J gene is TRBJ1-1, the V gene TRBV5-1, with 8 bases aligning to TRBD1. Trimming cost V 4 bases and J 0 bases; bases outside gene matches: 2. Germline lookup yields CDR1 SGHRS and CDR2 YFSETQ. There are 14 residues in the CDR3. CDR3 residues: CASSMDRVNTEAFF. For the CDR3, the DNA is TGCGCCAGCAGCATGGACAGGGTGAACACTGAAGCTTTCTTT.

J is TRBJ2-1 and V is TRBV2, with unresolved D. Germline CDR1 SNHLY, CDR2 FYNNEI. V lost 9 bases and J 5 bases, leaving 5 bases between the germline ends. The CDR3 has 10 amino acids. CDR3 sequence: CASDNNEQFF. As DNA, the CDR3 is TGTGCCAGTGATAACAATGAGCAGTTCTTC.